This T cell receptor (beta chain) emerged from a study of blood T cell repertoires in COVID-19. Across the whole study: The recovered donors of Cohort 3 showed two negative PCRs, clearance, or symptom resolution. The study drew acute and convalescent COVID-19 samples from the United States, Italy and Spain.

Recruitment covered over 20 US areas and drew participants whose ages spanned about 18 to 100 years. Germline loops: CDR1 SGHNT, CDR2 YYREEE (reference sequence). V shed 5 bases, J shed 4 bases, and the junction held 6 bases outside the gene matches. The CDR3 consists of 15 residues. Under the authors' procedure: Reference gene primer amplification in the assay estimated nucleated cell counts. The assay was immunoSEQ multiplex PCR, and TCRdb's table has in-frame clones only and misses some. The DNA was the basis for D and trimming; V, J and clone size are from that table. The sample carries approximately 360,000 clones, approximately 87% recorded once.

The TCR sequence derives from a middle-aged man in a cohort exposed to, infected with or recovered from COVID-19 (not recorded which). The chain uses TRBV5-4 and TRBJ2-1; 10 bases are shared with TRBD2. Sample: PBMCs or T cells enriched from blood (not recorded which). Here the CDR3 DNA reads TGTGCCAGCAGTCGAACTAGCGGGGAATACAATGAGCAGTTCTTC. This encodes CASSRTSGEYNEQFF.